Listed here is a single TCR beta chain. The record originates from a study of OX40 agonist ivuxolimab in advanced cancers. Across the whole study: The dose of intravenous ivuxolimab that patients received every 2 weeks ranged from 0.01 to 10 mg/kg.

The data were produced by immunoSEQ multiplex PCR, yet TCRdb's version contains in-frame clones alone and is incomplete. The table lists around 90,000 clones, 90% of them singletons. The cohort excluded patients with autoimmune disease history or systemic immunosuppression. CDR1 and CDR2 from the germline V gene are SNHLY and FYNNEI. There are 11 residues in the CDR3. Trimming pared 6 bases from V and 6 bases from J, leaving 5 bases between. The clonotype originates from an adult with an advanced solid tumor such as melanoma, head and neck, liver or kidney cancer. This chain joins TRBV2 and TRBJ2-2; no clear D. Sequencing used CD4+ or CD8+ T cells sorted from blood, obtained in a trial of the OX40 agonist ivuxolimab. The DNA of the CDR3 is TGTGCCAGCAGGTGGGCCGGGGAGCTGTTTTTT. This codes for CASRWAGELFF.